This TCR beta chain was recorded in a study of blood T cell repertoires in COVID-19. Study as a whole: Samples of COVID-19 (acute and convalescent) were obtained from the United States, Italy and Spain.

This clone was recorded only once. Patients from Seattle were sampled longitudinally, starting during active infection. Original processing notes: Amplified reference gene primers provided the basis for estimating nucleated cell counts. TCRdb's table, derived via immunoSEQ multiplex PCR, lists solely in-frame clones and lacks some. V and J calls and clone size are those listed in that table; D and trimming were worked out from the DNA. In the table there are approximately 350,000 clones, roughly 90% of which are singletons. CDR3 length: 13 residues. Trimming removed 4 bases at V and 6 bases at J, with 13 bases between. Germline assignment: CDR1 SGHNT and CDR2 YYREEE (reference sequence).

Sequenced material: peripheral blood. The TCR comes from a woman aged 55 to 70 with COVID-19, enrolled during active disease. The genes are TRBV5-4 and TRBJ1-2; D not resolved. This CDR3 reads CASSADPLNGYTF. For the CDR3, the DNA is TGTGCCAGCAGCGCCGACCCACTAAATGGCTACACCTTC. Looking up the rest from reference TRBV5-4 and TRBJ1-2 gives the full variable domain: ETGVTQSPTHLIKTRGQQVTLRCSSQSGHNTVSWYQQALGQGPQFIFQYYREEENGRGNFPPRFSGLQFPNYSSELNVNALELDDSALYLCASSADPLNGYTFGSGTRLTVV.